Listed below are T cell receptor beta chains from one sample, sequenced in a study of blood T cell repertoires in COVID-19. TCRdb's copy holds only in-frame clones and misses some; the assay was immunoSEQ multiplex PCR. Of 99,000 or so clones listed, approximately 80% are singletons. Sample: peripheral blood. These TCRs come from a woman older than 75 with active or convalescent COVID-19. CDR3s include the opening cysteine and the closing phenylalanine or tryptophan. A D gene is named only where the DNA matches it firmly. Rows may omit the clone size; those that give it use once, few, many or a size class.

J gene: TRBJ2-1; V gene: TRBV12-3/TRBV12-4; CDR3 length: 13; D gene: TRBD1; clone size: .; CDR3 DNA: TGTGCCAGCAGCCAGGACAGGGGGGATGAGCAGTTCTTC; CDR3 protein: CASSQDRGDEQFF
J gene: TRBJ1-6; V gene: TRBV11-2; CDR3 length: 13; D gene: .; clone size: .; CDR3 DNA: TGTGCCAGCAGCTTAGATTCTCGTTCACCCCTCCACTTT; CDR3 protein: CASSLDSRSPLHF
J gene: TRBJ2-7; V gene: TRBV30; CDR3 length: 13; D gene: TRBD2; clone size: few; CDR3 DNA: TGTGCCTGGACACTAGCGGGAGCTGATGAGCAGTACTTC; CDR3 protein: CAWTLAGADEQYF
J gene: TRBJ1-3; V gene: TRBV7-2; CDR3 length: 15; D gene: .; clone size: .; CDR3 DNA: TGTGCCAGCAGCTTAGGGCCCCCAGGGAGAAACACCATATATTTT; CDR3 protein: CASSLGPPGRNTIYF
J gene: TRBJ1-6; V gene: TRBV7-6; CDR3 length: 16; D gene: TRBD1; clone size: once; CDR3 DNA: TGTGCCAGCAGCTTAGGACAGGGCTCCTATAATTCACCCCTCCACTTT; CDR3 protein: CASSLGQGSYNSPLHF
J gene: TRBJ1-6; V gene: TRBV27; CDR3 length: 13; D gene: TRBD1; clone size: .; CDR3 DNA: TGTGCCAGCAGGGACAGGGTACAATCACCCCTCCACTTT; CDR3 protein: CASRDRVQSPLHF
J gene: TRBJ1-1; V gene: TRBV5-1; CDR3 length: 14; D gene: .; clone size: once; CDR3 DNA: TGCGCCAGCAGCTTGGGAGGGAGGGACACTGAAGCTTTCTTT; CDR3 protein: CASSLGGRDTEAFF
J gene: TRBJ2-2; V gene: TRBV5-6; CDR3 length: 13; D gene: .; clone size: .; CDR3 DNA: TGTGCCAGCAGCCAGGGTGTCACCGGGGAGCTGTTTTTT; CDR3 protein: CASSQGVTGELFF
J gene: TRBJ1-5; V gene: TRBV20-1; CDR3 length: 11; D gene: .; clone size: .; CDR3 DNA: TGCAGTGCTAGGGGGGGTCAGCCCCAGCATTTT; CDR3 protein: CSARGGQPQHF
J gene: TRBJ1-1; V gene: TRBV12-3/TRBV12-4; CDR3 length: 12; D gene: .; clone size: .; CDR3 DNA: TGTGCCAGCAGTCCGGGGGGCACTGAAGCTTTCTTT; CDR3 protein: CASSPGGTEAFF
J gene: TRBJ1-3; V gene: TRBV5-8; CDR3 length: 11; D gene: .; clone size: .; CDR3 DNA: TGTGCCAGCAGCTTGTCATGGCAGGGATATTTT; CDR3 protein: CASSLSWQGYF
J gene: TRBJ2-4; V gene: TRBV28; CDR3 length: 14; D gene: .; clone size: .; CDR3 DNA: TGTGCCAGCAGACGAGGACAGAACTGGGGCATTCAGTACTTC; CDR3 protein: CASRRGQNWGIQYF
J gene: TRBJ1-1; V gene: TRBV5-1; CDR3 length: 14; D gene: TRBD1; clone size: few; CDR3 DNA: TGCGCCAGCAGCTTGGCCTCAGGGGGCACTGAAGCTTTCTTT; CDR3 protein: CASSLASGGTEAFF
J gene: TRBJ1-2; V gene: TRBV6-6; CDR3 length: 14; D gene: .; clone size: few; CDR3 DNA: TGTGCCAGCAGTCCGGACCCTCGGGGCTATGGCTACACCTTC; CDR3 protein: CASSPDPRGYGYTF
J gene: TRBJ2-1; V gene: TRBV7-7; CDR3 length: 17; D gene: TRBD1; clone size: .; CDR3 DNA: TGTGCTAGCAGCCCGAACCCGGGACAGGGTACGAACAATGAGCAGTTCTTC; CDR3 protein: CASSPNPGQGTNNEQFF
J gene: TRBJ2-7; V gene: TRBV12-1; CDR3 length: 16; D gene: .; clone size: once; CDR3 DNA: TGTGCCAGCAGCTTTGCGAGCGGCAGGGGAGCTTACGAGCAGTACTTC; CDR3 protein: CASSFASGRGAYEQYF
J gene: TRBJ1-1; V gene: TRBV29-1; CDR3 length: 15; D gene: .; clone size: .; CDR3 DNA: TGCAGCGTTGAAGAGGGTGCAGCGATGAACACTGAAGCTTTCTTT; CDR3 protein: CSVEEGAAMNTEAFF
J gene: TRBJ1-4; V gene: TRBV4-2; CDR3 length: 13; D gene: .; clone size: .; CDR3 DNA: TGTGCCAGCAGCCTGGGGGGGTACGAAAAACTGTTTTTT; CDR3 protein: CASSLGGYEKLFF
J gene: TRBJ2-3; V gene: TRBV10-3; CDR3 length: 14; D gene: .; clone size: .; CDR3 DNA: TGTGCCATCAGTGAGCGGGCTAGCGCGGATACGCAGTATTTT; CDR3 protein: CAISERASADTQYF
J gene: TRBJ1-2; V gene: TRBV28; CDR3 length: 12; D gene: .; clone size: .; CDR3 DNA: TGTGCCAGCAGTTTCAGAGGTGGGTACGACACCTTC; CDR3 protein: CASSFRGGYDTF
J gene: TRBJ1-2; V gene: TRBV11-2; CDR3 length: 14; D gene: .; clone size: few; CDR3 DNA: TGTGCCAGCAGCTTAGATGAGGGGGTAGGAGGCTACACCTTC; CDR3 protein: CASSLDEGVGGYTF
J gene: TRBJ2-7; V gene: TRBV6-6; CDR3 length: 13; D gene: .; clone size: .; CDR3 DNA: TGTGCCAGCGGCCGAGACAGCTCCTACGAGCAGTACTTC; CDR3 protein: CASGRDSSYEQYF
J gene: TRBJ1-2; V gene: TRBV2; CDR3 length: 13; D gene: .; clone size: .; CDR3 DNA: TGTGCCAGCAGTGTGGCGGGTTTCGATGGCTACACCTTC; CDR3 protein: CASSVAGFDGYTF
J gene: TRBJ1-5; V gene: TRBV4-1; CDR3 length: 15; D gene: .; clone size: .; CDR3 DNA: TGCGCCAGCAGCCGAACGACAGGACTTGATCAGCCCCAGCATTTT; CDR3 protein: CASSRTTGLDQPQHF
J gene: TRBJ1-2; V gene: TRBV30; CDR3 length: 17; D gene: .; clone size: once; CDR3 DNA: TGTGCCTGGAGTCGGGGAATCCCACATCTGATTAACTATGGCTACACCTTC; CDR3 protein: CAWSRGIPHLINYGYTF
J gene: TRBJ2-3; V gene: TRBV6-5; CDR3 length: 14; D gene: .; clone size: .; CDR3 DNA: TGTGCCAGCACCGACTGGGGGGGCGGAGATACGCAGTATTTT; CDR3 protein: CASTDWGGGDTQYF
J gene: TRBJ1-1; V gene: TRBV2; CDR3 length: 13; D gene: .; clone size: .; CDR3 DNA: TGTGCCAGCCTCCGGGGGGAGGTCACTGAAGCTTTCTTT; CDR3 protein: CASLRGEVTEAFF
J gene: TRBJ1-4; V gene: TRBV28; CDR3 length: 13; D gene: TRBD1; clone size: .; CDR3 DNA: TGTGCCAGTACGACAGGGCTTAATGAAAAACTGTTTTTT; CDR3 protein: CASTTGLNEKLFF
J gene: TRBJ2-5; V gene: TRBV10-3; CDR3 length: 15; D gene: .; clone size: .; CDR3 DNA: TGTGCCATCAGTGATCCCCAGGGGGGCGTAGAGACCCAGTACTTC; CDR3 protein: CAISDPQGGVETQYF
J gene: TRBJ2-3; V gene: TRBV7-9; CDR3 length: 16; D gene: TRBD1; clone size: .; CDR3 DNA: TGTGCCAGCAGCGCAGAGACAGGGGTGAGGACAGATACGCAGTATTTT; CDR3 protein: CASSAETGVRTDTQYF
J gene: TRBJ1-3; V gene: TRBV7-2; CDR3 length: 13; D gene: TRBD1; clone size: .; CDR3 DNA: TGTGCCAGCAGCTTTGACAGGGGGGACACCATATATTTT; CDR3 protein: CASSFDRGDTIYF
J gene: TRBJ2-2; V gene: TRBV5-5; CDR3 length: 16; D gene: TRBD2; clone size: .; CDR3 DNA: TGTGCCAGCAGCCGTTTTAGCGGGAGGGAGGCTGGGGAGCTGTTTTTT; CDR3 protein: CASSRFSGREAGELFF
J gene: TRBJ1-1; V gene: TRBV29-1; CDR3 length: 12; D gene: TRBD1; clone size: .; CDR3 DNA: TGCAGCAGTAGACAGGGCGACACTGAAGCTTTCTTT; CDR3 protein: CSSRQGDTEAFF
J gene: TRBJ1-4; V gene: TRBV4-1; CDR3 length: 15; D gene: .; clone size: .; CDR3 DNA: TGCGCCAGCACCAAAGGTTCAGGGCTGGGTGAAAAACTGTTTTTT; CDR3 protein: CASTKGSGLGEKLFF
J gene: TRBJ2-2; V gene: TRBV6-5; CDR3 length: 16; D gene: TRBD1; clone size: .; CDR3 DNA: TGTGCCAGCAGTTACTCGGACAGGGGGAACACCGGGGAGCTGTTTTTT; CDR3 protein: CASSYSDRGNTGELFF
J gene: TRBJ2-7; V gene: TRBV6-6; CDR3 length: 15; D gene: TRBD2; clone size: .; CDR3 DNA: TGTGCCAGCAGTACCACTAGCGGGAGTTCGTACGAGCAGTACTTC; CDR3 protein: CASSTTSGSSYEQYF
J gene: TRBJ2-1; V gene: TRBV11-2; CDR3 length: 16; D gene: TRBD2; clone size: .; CDR3 DNA: TGTGCCAGCAGCTTAGTAGCGGGAGGGCCATACAATGAGCAGTTCTTC; CDR3 protein: CASSLVAGGPYNEQFF
J gene: TRBJ2-1; V gene: TRBV27; CDR3 length: 17; D gene: TRBD2; clone size: .; CDR3 DNA: TGTGCCAGCAGTTCCCAAGGCGGGGGGCCTCGCGACAATGAGCAGTTCTTC; CDR3 protein: CASSSQGGGPRDNEQFF
J gene: TRBJ1-5; V gene: TRBV11-3; CDR3 length: 16; D gene: TRBD1; clone size: .; CDR3 DNA: TGTGCCAGCAGCCCTGGAGACAGGGGGATTTCCGGGCCCCAGCATTTT; CDR3 protein: CASSPGDRGISGPQHF
J gene: TRBJ1-3; V gene: TRBV19; CDR3 length: 14; D gene: TRBD1; clone size: .; CDR3 DNA: TGTGCCAGTAACCGAAGGGACAGGGGAGACACCATATATTTT; CDR3 protein: CASNRRDRGDTIYF
J gene: TRBJ2-7; V gene: TRBV5-1; CDR3 length: 14; D gene: .; clone size: once; CDR3 DNA: TGCGCCAGCAGCTTGGTCCCAGGGACCTACGAGCAGTACTTC; CDR3 protein: CASSLVPGTYEQYF
J gene: TRBJ2-7; V gene: TRBV7-2; CDR3 length: 14; D gene: .; clone size: .; CDR3 DNA: TGTGCCAGCAGGGATTCAGGGGCCTCCTACGAGCAGTACTTC; CDR3 protein: CASRDSGASYEQYF
J gene: TRBJ1-2; V gene: TRBV5-6; CDR3 length: 12; D gene: .; clone size: .; CDR3 DNA: TGTGCCAGCAGCAGGGACACGCGGGGCTACACCTTC; CDR3 protein: CASSRDTRGYTF
J gene: TRBJ1-2; V gene: TRBV11-2; CDR3 length: 15; D gene: .; clone size: few; CDR3 DNA: TGTGCCAGCAGCTTAGTGCAGATGTGGAACTATGGCTACACCTTC; CDR3 protein: CASSLVQMWNYGYTF
J gene: TRBJ1-1; V gene: TRBV30; CDR3 length: 13; D gene: .; clone size: few; CDR3 DNA: TGTGCCTGGAGTCCTAAGCAGGGGACTGAAGCTTTCTTT; CDR3 protein: CAWSPKQGTEAFF
J gene: TRBJ1-4; V gene: TRBV25-1; CDR3 length: 15; D gene: .; clone size: once; CDR3 DNA: TGTGCCAGCAGTGAAGGGGCTGCGTTTAATGAAAAACTGTTTTTT; CDR3 protein: CASSEGAAFNEKLFF
J gene: TRBJ1-4; V gene: TRBV6-5; CDR3 length: 14; D gene: TRBD1; clone size: .; CDR3 DNA: TGTGCCAGCACCCTGGGACAGGGGAATGAAAAACTGTTTTTT; CDR3 protein: CASTLGQGNEKLFF
J gene: TRBJ1-2; V gene: TRBV19; CDR3 length: 14; D gene: .; clone size: few; CDR3 DNA: TGTGCCAGTAGTATAGGGCCAGATCTCTATGGCTACACCTTC; CDR3 protein: CASSIGPDLYGYTF
J gene: TRBJ2-7; V gene: TRBV30; CDR3 length: 12; D gene: .; clone size: .; CDR3 DNA: TGTGCCCAATCCCGTGGGGCTGGCGAGCAGTACTTC; CDR3 protein: CAQSRGAGEQYF
J gene: TRBJ1-2; V gene: TRBV5-1; CDR3 length: 14; D gene: .; clone size: .; CDR3 DNA: TGCGCCAGCAGCTTGATGGGGGCCGGCTATGGCTACACCTTC; CDR3 protein: CASSLMGAGYGYTF
J gene: TRBJ2-5; V gene: TRBV19; CDR3 length: 14; D gene: .; clone size: .; CDR3 DNA: TGTGCCAGTAGTATAGATCCCAGACAAGAGACCCAGTACTTC; CDR3 protein: CASSIDPRQETQYF
J gene: TRBJ2-2; V gene: TRBV24-1; CDR3 length: 14; D gene: .; clone size: few; CDR3 DNA: TGTGCCACCACCCCACCGGGGAACACCGGGGAGCTGTTTTTT; CDR3 protein: CATTPPGNTGELFF
J gene: TRBJ1-6; V gene: TRBV5-1; CDR3 length: 17; D gene: .; clone size: .; CDR3 DNA: TGCGCCAGCAGCTTGGGCCTCGAGAGCTCCTATAATTCACCCCTCCACTTT; CDR3 protein: CASSLGLESSYNSPLHF
J gene: TRBJ2-2; V gene: TRBV4-3; CDR3 length: 14; D gene: TRBD1; clone size: .; CDR3 DNA: TGCGCCAGCAGCCAAACAGGGGGTACCGGGGAGCTGTTTTTT; CDR3 protein: CASSQTGGTGELFF
J gene: TRBJ1-5; V gene: TRBV6-5; CDR3 length: 14; D gene: .; clone size: few; CDR3 DNA: TGTGCCAGCAGTTATAAACGGAGCAATCAGCCCCAGCATTTT; CDR3 protein: CASSYKRSNQPQHF
J gene: TRBJ2-4; V gene: TRBV4-3; CDR3 length: 19; D gene: TRBD2; clone size: .; CDR3 DNA: TGCGCCAGCAGCCAACGCCCCCCACTAGCGGGAGCCCGGCGGGACATTCAGTACTTC; CDR3 protein: CASSQRPPLAGARRDIQYF
J gene: TRBJ1-5; V gene: TRBV7-2; CDR3 length: 15; D gene: .; clone size: .; CDR3 DNA: TGTGCCAGCAGCTTAACTCTGACAGGAAATCAGCCCCAGCATTTT; CDR3 protein: CASSLTLTGNQPQHF